The clone carrying this T cell receptor beta chain is identified as medium-sized from frequency. Its target is unknown. All TRB cDNA libraries came from 5' RACE performed with UMI labels. TCRdb re-called the 5' RACE reads, yielding one record per CDR3 amino acid sequence without DNA. Its table lists tens of thousands of distinct CDR3 sequences. The source of the sample is a study of CXCR3-negative and CXCR3-positive naive CD8 T cells. Study results and caveats: The majority of assays used fresh PBMCs, and CXCR3 expression partially decreased after cryopreservation. Comparison of naive CXCR3-negative and CXCR3-positive cells revealed similar TRBV-TRBJ usage, while memory cells differed. Memory CD8+ cells showed much lower diversity, while both naive subsets displayed comparably high diversity.

There are 13 residues in the CDR3. Germline CDR1 and CDR2: DFQATT and SNEGSKA (reference sequence). Investigators sorted each CD8+ T cell subset in triplicate, taking around 290,000 cells each time. The chain couples TRBV20-1 to TRBJ2-7; TCRdb proposes TRBD2, but this gene call is untestable without DNA. Sequencing input: memory CD8+ T cells from blood. This TCR derives from a human donor in good health. Some clones in this sample may be carry-over from other donors' samples. CDR3 loop: CSGTSGGGYEQYF.